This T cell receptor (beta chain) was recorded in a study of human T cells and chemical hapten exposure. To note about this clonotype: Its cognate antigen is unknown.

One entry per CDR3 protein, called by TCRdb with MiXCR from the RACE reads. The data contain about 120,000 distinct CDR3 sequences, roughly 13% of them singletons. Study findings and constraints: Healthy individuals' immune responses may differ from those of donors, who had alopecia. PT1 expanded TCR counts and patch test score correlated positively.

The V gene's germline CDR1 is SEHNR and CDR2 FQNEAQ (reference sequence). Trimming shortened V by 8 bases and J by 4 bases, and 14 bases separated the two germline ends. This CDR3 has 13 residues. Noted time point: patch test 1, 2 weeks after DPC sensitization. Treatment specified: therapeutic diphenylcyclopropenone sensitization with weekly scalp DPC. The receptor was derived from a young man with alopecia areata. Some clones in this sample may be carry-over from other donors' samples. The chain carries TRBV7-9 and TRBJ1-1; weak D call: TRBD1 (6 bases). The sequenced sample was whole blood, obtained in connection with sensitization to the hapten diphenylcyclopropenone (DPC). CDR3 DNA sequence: TGTGCCAGCGGATTACAGGGCTTCACTGAAGCTTTCTTT. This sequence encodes CASGLQGFTEAFF.